The clone carrying this T cell receptor beta chain was recorded a few times. The sample is drawn from a study of blood T cell repertoires in COVID-19. Study context: Donors in the United States, Italy and Spain gave samples during acute or convalescent COVID-19. Nucleic acid was either cDNA or gDNA, and it came from T cells, B-cell-depleted T cells, or PBMCs.

Germline V gene lookup returns CDR1 LGHNA and CDR2 YSLEER. The CDR3 length is 15 residues. V gave up 0 bases and J gave up 4 bases, with 12 bases separating them. Authors' data handling: Cell counts per sample came from amplifying reference gene primers. Profiled with immunoSEQ multiplex PCR; TCRdb holds only in-frame clones, not every one. That table furnishes V, J and clone size, whereas the DNA furnished D and trimming. The sample gives 95,000 to 150,000 clones, 70% to 80% of which show up once; approximately 35% is in the top ten. The receptor was derived from a man in his forties with active or convalescent COVID-19. The sample comprised peripheral blood. V and J are TRBV4-3 and TRBJ1-2; tentative D call: TRBD1 (5 bases). The DNA for the CDR3 is TGCGCCAGCAGCCAAGATGCCCAGGGTGGCTATGGCTACACCTTC. Its translation: CASSQDAQGGYGYTF.